A selection of T cell receptor beta chains follows, all from one sample in a study of blood T cell repertoires in COVID-19. TCRdb's table, derived via immunoSEQ multiplex PCR, lists solely in-frame clones and lacks some. The profile shows about 250,000 clones, roughly 83% of them singletons. The specimen sequenced was peripheral blood. The receptors come from a man older than 75 with acute or convalescent COVID-19. Both conserved end residues are part of each CDR3. Fields, in order: D gene, J gene, clone size, V gene, CDR3 DNA, CDR3 protein. D genes are given only for firm matches. Part of the rows lack a size; the others show once, few, many or a class for expanded clones.

TRBD1	TRBJ1-6	.	TRBV2	TGTGCCAGCAACCCGGACAGGGGGCGCATAAAATCACCCCTCCACTTT	CASNPDRGRIKSPLHF
.	TRBJ1-3	.	TRBV7-2	TGTGCCAGCAGTCCAAGAGGGGGACAACGACACACCATATATTTT	CASSPRGGQRHTIYF
.	TRBJ2-3	.	TRBV19	TGTGCCAGTAGTATAGAGGCAGGGAAGGGTACAGATACGCAGTATTTT	CASSIEAGKGTDTQYF
TRBD2	TRBJ2-1	few	TRBV6-5	TGTGCCAGCAGTTTGGGACTAGCGAGAAACAATGAGCAGTTCTTC	CASSLGLARNNEQFF
.	TRBJ1-4	once	TRBV28	TGTGCCAGCAGTTCAAACCCCTACGGGACACCGAATGAAAAACTGTTTTTT	CASSSNPYGTPNEKLFF
.	TRBJ1-1	.	TRBV24-1	TGTGCCACCAGTAATAGCATGAACACTGAAGCTTTCTTT	CATSNSMNTEAFF
.	TRBJ2-5	.	TRBV5-6	TGTGCCAGCATCGAGACAGGTTCCAGGACCCAGTACTTC	CASIETGSRTQYF
.	TRBJ2-7	once	TRBV28	TGTGCCAGCAGTCCCCGGGGGGCCCCCCTTCAGGAGCAGTACTTC	CASSPRGAPLQEQYF
TRBD2	TRBJ2-3	.	TRBV5-4	TGTGCCAGCAGCCCGGGACTAGCGGTAGTGACAGATACGCAGTATTTT	CASSPGLAVVTDTQYF
TRBD2	TRBJ2-1	.	TRBV7-9	TGTGCCAGCAGCTTAGCGCTAGCGGGAGGGCTGGACAATGAGCAGTTCTTC	CASSLALAGGLDNEQFF
TRBD2	TRBJ2-1	.	TRBV4-2	TGTGCCAGCAGCCAAGATCGATGGACTAGCGGGGGGGCCGATGAGCAGTTCTTC	CASSQDRWTSGGADEQFF
.	TRBJ2-5	once	TRBV20-1	TGCAGTGCTAGAGCGAGAGAGACCCAGTACTTC	CSARARETQYF
.	TRBJ1-1	.	TRBV5-1	TGCGCCAGCAGCCGGTCCAGGGGAAACACTGAAGCTTTCTTT	CASSRSRGNTEAFF
TRBD1	TRBJ1-6	.	TRBV7-9	TGTGCCAGCAGCCAGAGGACAGGAGCTTCACCCCTCCACTTT	CASSQRTGASPLHF
TRBD2	TRBJ2-5	.	TRBV2	TGTGCCAGCAGGAGCCTCTTGGGACTAGCGGAAAAAGAGACCCAGTACTTC	CASRSLLGLAEKETQYF
.	TRBJ1-3	.	TRBV10-3	TGTGCCATCAGTGATGCAGGGGTCACTGGAAACACCATATATTTT	CAISDAGVTGNTIYF
.	TRBJ1-2	many	TRBV6-4	TGTGCCAGCAGTGACGGCACTAGCTATGGCTACACCTTC	CASSDGTSYGYTF
.	TRBJ1-2	.	TRBV12-3/TRBV12-4	TGTGCCAGCAGCCAGATAAACTATGGCTACACCTTC	CASSQINYGYTF
.	TRBJ1-1	many	TRBV7-9	TGTGCCAGCAGCTTTACAGTGAACACTGAAGCTTTCTTT	CASSFTVNTEAFF
.	TRBJ2-3	.	TRBV4-1	TGCGCCAGCAGCCAAGTCGGACTCAAAACAGATACGCAGTATTTT	CASSQVGLKTDTQYF
TRBD1	TRBJ1-2	.	TRBV28	TGTGCCAGCAGCCTGGGACAGGGGGGTGGCTACACCTTC	CASSLGQGGGYTF
TRBD2	TRBJ2-3	.	TRBV29-1	TGCAGCGTTGGCACTAGCGGGTACACAGATACGCAGTATTTT	CSVGTSGYTDTQYF
TRBD1	TRBJ2-4	.	TRBV18	TGTGCCAGCTCACCAGGGACAGGGACCAAAAACATTCAGTACTTC	CASSPGTGTKNIQYF
.	TRBJ2-7	once	TRBV18	TGTGCCAGCTCACCCCAGGGCGAAGGGGTGATCGGCGAGCAGTACTTC	CASSPQGEGVIGEQYF
TRBD1	TRBJ2-1	.	TRBV11-2	TGTGCCAGCAGCTTTTACCGTGGACAGGCGTCCTACAATGAGCAGTTCTTC	CASSFYRGQASYNEQFF
TRBD1	TRBJ1-1	.	TRBV29-1	TGCAGCGCCAGGGACAGGGGCACTGAAGCTTTCTTT	CSARDRGTEAFF
TRBD1	TRBJ1-1	.	TRBV29-1	TGCAGCGTTTGGACAGGCCCCACTGAAGCTTTCTTT	CSVWTGPTEAFF
TRBD1	TRBJ1-2	.	TRBV11-2	TGTGCCAGCAGCTTTCTTGTCGACAGGGACAATGGCTACACCTTC	CASSFLVDRDNGYTF
TRBD1	TRBJ2-1	.	TRBV28	TGTGCCAGCAGCTCCCCGGGACAGGGGTACTACAATGAGCAGTTCTTC	CASSSPGQGYYNEQFF
.	TRBJ2-7	.	TRBV3-1/TRBV3-2	TGTGCCAGCAGCCGTCCCCGGGGGAGGGAGCAGTACTTC	CASSRPRGREQYF
.	TRBJ1-6	.	TRBV12-3/TRBV12-4	TGTGCCAGCAGTTTATCAGGGGACTCACCCCTCCACTTT	CASSLSGDSPLHF
.	TRBJ2-5	.	TRBV5-6	TGTGCCAGCAGTTTTGTGGCCCAGGGAGAGACCCAGTACTTC	CASSFVAQGETQYF
.	TRBJ2-3	.	TRBV5-1	TGCGCCAGCAGCTCGACCTTGGTCGGACTGGCGTCTTCACCAAGCACAGATACGCAGTATTTT	CASSSTLVGLASSPSTDTQYF
TRBD1	TRBJ1-4	.	TRBV3-1/TRBV3-2	TGTGCCAGCAGCCAAGATTACGGGACAGGGAATGAAAAACTGTTTTTT	CASSQDYGTGNEKLFF
TRBD2	TRBJ2-1	.	TRBV28	TGTGCCAGCAGTTCCCCGACTAGCGAGGGGGGAAATGAGCAGTTCTTC	CASSSPTSEGGNEQFF
TRBD1	TRBJ2-1	.	TRBV5-6	TGTGCCAGCAGCCTACCCGGGACAGGATCCAATGAGCAGTTCTTC	CASSLPGTGSNEQFF
TRBD1	TRBJ1-2	.	TRBV11-2	TGTGCCAGCAGCTCACCGGGACAGGGCAGCTATGGCTACACCTTC	CASSSPGQGSYGYTF
.	TRBJ2-1	.	TRBV2	TGTGCCAGCAGTCAGGACAAGGGAAATGAGCAGTTCTTC	CASSQDKGNEQFF
.	TRBJ1-2	.	TRBV28	TGTGCCAGCAGATTACAGGGTGGCTATGGCTACACCTTC	CASRLQGGYGYTF
.	TRBJ2-3	.	TRBV9	TGTGCCAGCAGCGTAGTAGGGGGCACAGATACGCAGTATTTT	CASSVVGGTDTQYF
TRBD2	TRBJ2-4	.	TRBV19	TGTGCCAGTACCCGGACTAGCTTCATTGCCAAAAACATTCAGTACTTC	CASTRTSFIAKNIQYF
.	TRBJ2-4	.	TRBV30	TGTGCCTGGAGCCAGGGGGGAGCCAAAAACATTCAGTACTTC	CAWSQGGAKNIQYF
TRBD2	TRBJ2-1	.	TRBV7-2	TGTGCCAGCAGCGTAGCGGGAGGCTACAATGAGCAGTTCTTC	CASSVAGGYNEQFF
.	TRBJ1-5	.	TRBV24-1	TGTGCCACCAGTGAAGACAGCGGGAATCAGCCCCAGCATTTT	CATSEDSGNQPQHF
TRBD2	TRBJ2-2	.	TRBV5-8	TGTGCCAGCAGAGGCATAGCGGGGTACACCGGGGAGCTGTTTTTT	CASRGIAGYTGELFF
TRBD1	TRBJ2-7	.	TRBV6-1	TGTGCCAGCAGTGATCCCGGACAGGGGGCGTCCTACGAGCAGTACTTC	CASSDPGQGASYEQYF
.	TRBJ1-2	.	TRBV3-1/TRBV3-2	TGTGCCAGCAGCCAAGCGGGACGGGACAAGGAAGGCTACACCTTC	CASSQAGRDKEGYTF
.	TRBJ2-7	few	TRBV7-9	TGTGCCAGCAGCGAACTTAGGTGGGGGGTAACTGGCTACGAGCAGTACTTC	CASSELRWGVTGYEQYF